The T cell receptor (beta chain) under discussion was sequenced for a study of shared clonotypes between healthy human individuals. About this clone itself: The sample has other DNA sequences that encode this CDR3 too.

CDR3 length: 15 amino acids. Germline V CDR1 and CDR2: MNHEY, SMNVEV (reference sequence). V lost 3 bases, J lost 0 bases, and 12 bases lay in between. The repertoire was sequenced with immunoSEQ multiplex PCR; TCRdb's copy has only in-frame clones and lacks some. Of about 2.1 million clones in the sample, under 95% were seen once. Naive CD8 cells lacked CD45RO, underwent positive selection for CCR7 and left out terminally differentiated effector memory CD45RA+ cells. The rearrangement joins TRBV27 to TRBJ2-7; D might be TRBD2 (6 bases). The sequence was obtained from a man in his late teens or twenties in good health. Some clones in this sample may be carry-over from other donors' samples. Sequenced: naive CD8+ T cells from PBMCs. Written as DNA, the CDR3 is TGTGCCAGCAGTTTTCGACGGGGGAGCTCCTACGAGCAGTACTTC. Protein product: CASSFRRGSSYEQYF.